The TCR beta chain described here comes from a study of T-cell reconstitution after alpha-beta-depleted transplantation in children. V was clipped by 3 bases and J by 3 bases; unmatched bases: 7. The CDR3 length is 16 residues. Germline loops: CDR1 SGHRS, CDR2 YFSETQ. Preparation of the TCRbeta library was carried out with unique molecular identifiers. TCRdb analysed the PCR reads with MiXCR anew, one entry per CDR3 protein. The repertoire includes roughly 180,000 distinct CDR3 sequences, approximately 14% of them detected once, and approximately 13% sits in the top ten. A word on this clonotype: Possible read error: a much larger clone is one base away.

This TCR was recovered from a human donor who donated a stem cell graft to a child with acute lymphoblastic leukemia. V is TRBV5-1 and J is TRBJ2-1; TRBD2 matches 9 bases. Sequenced material: PBMCs from the stem cell graft donor, taken from the stem cell graft. CDR3 residues: CASSSSPSGDYNEQFF. DNA for the CDR3: TGCGCCAGCAGCTCGTCCCCTAGCGGGGACTACAATGAGCAGTTCTTC.